Below are 21 T cell receptor beta chains sequenced from a single sample in a study of CD8 T cells in Susac syndrome. A quantity of about 0.5 to 1 ug RNA underwent reverse transcription using random hexamers. TCRdb redid the calling of the immunoSEQ multiplex PCR reads with MiXCR, one entry per CDR3 protein. The sample lists around 120,000 distinct CDR3 sequences, just under 95% occurring once. The sample was CD4+ T cells from PBMCs. All receptors come from a human donor with multiple sclerosis.

The chain links TRBV7-2 to TRBJ2-1, with 9 nucleotides matching TRBD2. The CDR3 totals 17 residues. Trimming cost V 5 bases and J 8 bases; bases outside gene matches: 16. CDR1 and CDR2 (germline): SGHTA, FQGNSA. The CDR3 here is CASSAPWGGGAGDEQFF. CDR3 nucleotides: TGTGCCAGCAGCGCCCCGTGGGGCGGGGGGGCCGGGGATGAGCAGTTCTTC.

This chain joins TRBV6-1 and TRBJ1-3; no reliable D call. Trimming removed 3 bases from V and 6 bases from J, with 12 bases in between. Germline-derived CDR1 and CDR2 are MNHNS and SASEGT. The CDR3 contains 14 residues. CDR3 DNA sequence: TGTGCCAGCAGTGACCCCGGACGGAAAAACACCATATATTTT. It codes for CASSDPGRKNTIYF.

This sequence joins TRBV7-2 and TRBJ1-2; D gene ambiguous. The CDR3 contains 13 residues. V lost 4 bases, J lost 11 bases, and 17 bases lay in between. Germline assignment: CDR1 SGHTA and CDR2 FQGNSA. CDR3 sequence reads: CASSSHTALVYTF. The CDR3 DNA is TGTGCCAGCAGCTCCCACACGGCCCTAGTATACACCTTC.

The CDR3 DNA reads as TGTGCCAGCAGCCAAGACCAGGGTCCCACAGATACGCAGTATTTT. Encoded protein: CASSQDQGPTDTQYF. J is TRBJ2-3 and V is TRBV14, with D maybe TRBD1 (5 bases). The CDR3 has 15 residues. Germline V gene data show CDR1 as SGHDN and CDR2 as FVKESK. V dropped 0 bases and J dropped 2 bases, with 9 bases sitting between them. The whole variable domain, remainder taken from reference TRBV14 and TRBJ2-3, is EAGVTQFPSHSVIEKGQTVTLRCDPISGHDNLYWYRRVMGKEIKFLLHFVKESKQDESGMPNNRFLAERTGGTYSTLKVQPAELEDSGVYFCASSQDQGPTDTQYFGPGTRLTVL.

This clonotype was recorded once. The CDR3 loop reads CAWSVSRNIQYF. As DNA, the CDR3 is TGTGCCTGGAGTGTCTCTCGGAACATTCAGTACTTC. The chain joins TRBV30 to TRBJ2-4; no firm D call. CDR1 is GTSNPN and CDR2 is SVGIG in the germline V gene (reference sequence). Trimming removed 0 bases at V and 7 bases at J, with 7 bases between. This CDR3 region has 12 residues.

CDR3 sequence: CSVKPSGNTIYF. CDR3 bases: TGCAGCGTTAAGCCCTCTGGAAACACCATATATTTT. This chain uses TRBV29-1 with TRBJ1-3; D call uncertain. CDR1 and CDR2 (germline): SQVTM, ANQGSEA. Deletions cut 5 bases from V and 0 bases from J, with 5 bases between. This CDR3 has 12 residues.

The J gene is TRBJ1-5, the V gene TRBV28, with 7 bases that match TRBD1. V shed 4 bases, J shed 8 bases, and the junction held 5 bases outside the gene matches. Germline CDR1 is MDHEN and CDR2 is SYDVKM. The CDR3 is 13 residues long. CDR3 DNA: TGTGCCAGCAGTTCGACAGGGAATAAGCCCCAGCATTTT. Translating gives CASSSTGNKPQHF.

The chain carries TRBV7-2 and TRBJ1-2; TRBD1 is a possible D gene (5 bases). Trimming took 1 base from V and 0 from J, leaving 6 bases between them. This CDR3 region has 14 residues. Per germline, CDR1 SGHTA and CDR2 FQGNSA. CDR3 in amino acids: CASSLGQPNYGYTF. The CDR3 bases are TGTGCCAGCAGCTTAGGACAGCCTAACTATGGCTACACCTTC.

This chain joins TRBV13 and TRBJ2-3; TRBD2 is a possible D gene (6 bases). V was cut by 4 bases and J by 8 bases, with 16 bases left in between. CDR3 length: 14 residues. Germline CDR1 reads PRHDT; CDR2 reads FYEKMQ (reference sequence). CDR3 region: CASSSITAGSTQYF. CDR3 DNA sequence: TGTGCCAGCAGCTCCATAACCGCGGGAAGTACGCAGTATTTT.

This clonotype was found a few times. V is TRBV11-2 and J is TRBJ1-2; no clear D gene. The V gene lost 5 bases and the J gene lost 3 bases, with 7 bases spanning the gap. The germline V gene encodes CDR1 SGHAT and CDR2 FQNNGV. CDR3 length: 12 residues. CDR3 DNA sequence: TGTGCCAGCAGCCATGGGGACTATGGCTACACCTTC. Residues: CASSHGDYGYTF. The full variable domain, its missing parts supplied by reference TRBV11-2 and TRBJ1-2, is EAGVAQSPRYKIIEKRQSVAFWCNPISGHATLYWYQQILGQGPKLLIQFQNNGVVDDSQLPKDRFSAERLKGVDSTLKIQPAKLEDSAVYLCASSHGDYGYTFGSGTRLTVV.

This chain links TRBV25-1 with TRBJ1-3; 7 nucleotides match TRBD1. Germline assignment: CDR1 MGHDK and CDR2 SYGVNS. CDR3 size: 15 residues. With 5 bases clipped from V and 2 bases from J, the junction kept 6 bases outside the gene matches. As DNA, the CDR3 is TGTGCCAGCAGTCCCCTGAGGGGGCCTGGAAACACCATATATTTT. It encodes CASSPLRGPGNTIYF.

The chain is built from TRBV7-9 and TRBJ2-5; D gene ambiguous. CDR1 and CDR2 from the germline V gene are SEHNR and FQNEAQ (reference sequence). This CDR3 is built from 12 residues. V was shortened by 5 bases and J by 5 bases, with 9 bases between the two germline ends. Here the CDR3 reads CASSPAWETQYF. The CDR3 DNA is TGTGCCAGCAGCCCAGCCTGGGAGACCCAGTACTTC.

Here the CDR3 DNA reads TGTGCCAGCAGCGCTCCGGGACAGGTTCACCCTAGTCACCAGCATTTT. This gives the protein CASSAPGQVHPSHQHF. The gene calls are TRBV7-2 and TRBJ1-5, with 8 bases aligning to TRBD1. Germline values: CDR1 SGHTA, CDR2 FQGNSA. The trim removed 5 bases at V and 12 bases at J, leaving 18 bases unmatched. The length of the CDR3 is 16 residues.

V and J are TRBV12-3 or TRBV12-4 and TRBJ1-2; no firm D call. This CDR3 region has 14 residues. The V and J ends lost 6 bases and 1 base respectively, with 12 bases between them. CDR3 DNA sequence: TGTGCCAGCAGCTTGACTACAGTTAACTATGGCTACACCTTC. Its protein is CASSLTTVNYGYTF.

The chain recombines TRBV6-1 with TRBJ1-2; perhaps TRBD1 as D (5 bases). Germline V CDR1 and CDR2: MNHNS, SASEGT. This CDR3 region has 17 residues. V lost 7 bases and J 3 bases, leaving 24 bases between the germline ends. The chain's CDR3 is CASTNSGLSGLYYGYTF. The CDR3 nucleotides read TGTGCCAGCACGAACTCGGGGCTGTCTGGTCTATACTATGGCTACACCTTC.

The chain is built from TRBV15 and TRBJ1-2; D unclear. The CDR3 contains 10 residues. The V gene's germline CDR1 is LNHNV and CDR2 YYDKDF (reference sequence). Deletions cut 7 bases from V and 9 bases from J, with 9 bases between. CDR3 coding DNA: TGTGCCACCAACATGGGGTGCTACACCTTC. Its protein product is CATNMGCYTF.

This clonotype was detected only a few times. V and J are TRBV2 and TRBJ2-7; no clear D gene. Trimming removed 9 bases from V and 0 bases from J, with 15 bases in between. From germline, CDR1 is SNHLY and CDR2 FYNNEI. The CDR3 runs 14 residues. CDR3 sequence: CASQTGPSSYEQYF. CDR3 bases: TGTGCCAGTCAGACCGGGCCAAGCTCCTACGAGCAGTACTTC.

The J gene is TRBJ2-1, the V gene TRBV7-8, with TRBD2 matching over 9 bases. V lost 5 bases to trimming and J lost 5 bases; unmatched junction nucleotides: 13. The CDR3 is made up of 17 amino acids. The germline V gene encodes CDR1 SGHVS and CDR2 FQNEAQ. The CDR3 is CASSPRHSGGAHNEQFF. CDR3 nucleotide sequence: TGTGCCAGCAGCCCACGCCATAGCGGGGGAGCCCACAATGAGCAGTTCTTC.

The V call is TRBV30, the J call TRBJ1-4; D is ambiguous. The CDR3 has 13 amino acids. Germline CDR1 reads GTSNPN; CDR2 reads SVGIG (reference sequence). Trimming shortened V by 2 bases and J by 2 bases, and 6 bases separated the two germline ends. The CDR3 loop is CAWSFQTNEKLFF. The DNA of the CDR3 is TGTGCCTGGAGTTTTCAGACTAATGAAAAACTGTTTTTT.

This rearrangement joins TRBV4-3 to TRBJ2-7; TRBD1 is a possible D gene (6 bases). V lost 4 bases and J 3 bases, leaving 10 bases between the germline ends. Germline loops: CDR1 LGHNA, CDR2 YSLEER. The CDR3 runs 13 residues. The CDR3 bases are TGCGCCAGCAGCCGACAACAGGGCTACGAGCAGTACTTC. This encodes CASSRQQGYEQYF.

Only one count was recorded for this clonotype. This chain links TRBV25-1 with TRBJ1-1; no reliable D call. CDR1 is MGHDK, CDR2 SYGVNS, per germline. CDR3 length: 12 residues. The CDR3 region is CAGRPLNTEAFF. CDR3 coding DNA: TGTGCTGGTCGACCCCTCAACACTGAAGCTTTCTTT.